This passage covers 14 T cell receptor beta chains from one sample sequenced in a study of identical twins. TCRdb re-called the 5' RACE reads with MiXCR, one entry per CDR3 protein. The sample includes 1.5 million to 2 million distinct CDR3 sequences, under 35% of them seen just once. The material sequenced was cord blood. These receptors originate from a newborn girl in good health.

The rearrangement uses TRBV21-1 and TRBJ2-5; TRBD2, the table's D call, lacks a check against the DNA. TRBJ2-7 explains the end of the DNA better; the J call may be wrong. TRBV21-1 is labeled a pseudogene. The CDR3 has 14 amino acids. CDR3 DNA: TGTGCCAGCAGCAACCCGGGACCAGCCTACGAGCAGTACTTC. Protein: CASSNPGPAYEQYF.

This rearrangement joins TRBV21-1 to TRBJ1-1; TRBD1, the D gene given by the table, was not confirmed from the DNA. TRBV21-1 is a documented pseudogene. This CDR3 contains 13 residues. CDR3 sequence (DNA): TGTACCAGCACAGTTACAGGGAACACTGAAGCTTTCTTT. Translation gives CTSTVTGNTEAFF.

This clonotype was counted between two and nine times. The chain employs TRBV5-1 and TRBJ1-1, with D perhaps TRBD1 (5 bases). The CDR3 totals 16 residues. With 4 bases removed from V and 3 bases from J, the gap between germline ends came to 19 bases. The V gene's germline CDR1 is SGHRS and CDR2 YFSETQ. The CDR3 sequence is CASSVRGGGIHTEAFF. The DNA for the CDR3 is TGCGCCAGCAGCGTAAGGGGAGGAGGTATCCACACTGAAGCTTTCTTT.

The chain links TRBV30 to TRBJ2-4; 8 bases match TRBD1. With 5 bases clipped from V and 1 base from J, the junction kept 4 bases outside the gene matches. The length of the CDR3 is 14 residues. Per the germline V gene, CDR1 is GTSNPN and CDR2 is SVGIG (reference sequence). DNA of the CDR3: TGTGCCTGGGACAGGGGAGGCGCCAAAAACATTCAGTACTTC. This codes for CAWDRGGAKNIQYF.

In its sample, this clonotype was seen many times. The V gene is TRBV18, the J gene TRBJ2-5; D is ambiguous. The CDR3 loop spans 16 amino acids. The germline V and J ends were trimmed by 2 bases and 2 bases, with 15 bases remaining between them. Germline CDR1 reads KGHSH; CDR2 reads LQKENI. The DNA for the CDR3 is TGTGCCAGCTCACCAGTTTATGCGGCCGTACAAGAGACCCAGTACTTC. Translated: CASSPVYAAVQETQYF. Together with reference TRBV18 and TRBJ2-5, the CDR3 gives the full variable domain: NAGVMQNPRHLVRRRGQEARLRCSPMKGHSHVYWYRQLPEEGLKFMVYLQKENIIDESGMPKERFSAEFPKEGPSILRIQQVVRGDSAAYFCASSPVYAAVQETQYFGPGTRLLVL.

The CDR3 nucleotides are TGTGCCAGCAGCCTTTGGGGCGGGAGCCCCTCCTACGAGCAGTACTTC. This encodes CASSLWGGSPSYEQYF. The genes are TRBV12-3 or TRBV12-4 and TRBJ2-7, with TRBD2 matching over 7 bases. Trimming removed 6 bases from V and 0 bases from J; junction bases left unmatched: 11. The CDR3 is made up of 16 amino acids.

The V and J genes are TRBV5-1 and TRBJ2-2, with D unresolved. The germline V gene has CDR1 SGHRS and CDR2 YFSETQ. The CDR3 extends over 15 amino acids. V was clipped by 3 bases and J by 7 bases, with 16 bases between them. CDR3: CASSSALSAYGELFF. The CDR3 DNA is TGCGCCAGCAGCTCCGCTTTGTCTGCCTACGGGGAGCTGTTTTTT.

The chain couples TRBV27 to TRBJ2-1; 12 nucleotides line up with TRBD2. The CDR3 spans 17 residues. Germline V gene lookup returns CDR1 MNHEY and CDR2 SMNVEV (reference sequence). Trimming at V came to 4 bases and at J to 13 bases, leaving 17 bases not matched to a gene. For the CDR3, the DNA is TGTGCCAGCAGTTCTATGACTAGCGGGAGAGGTCAAGAGACCCAGTTCTTC. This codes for CASSSMTSGRGQETQFF.

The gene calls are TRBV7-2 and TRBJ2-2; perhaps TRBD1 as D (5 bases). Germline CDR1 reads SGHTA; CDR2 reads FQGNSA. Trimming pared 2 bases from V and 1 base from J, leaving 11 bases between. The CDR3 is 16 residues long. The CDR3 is CASSLSWTLNTGELFF. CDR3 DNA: TGTGCCAGCAGCTTATCTTGGACACTGAACACCGGGGAGCTGTTTTTT.

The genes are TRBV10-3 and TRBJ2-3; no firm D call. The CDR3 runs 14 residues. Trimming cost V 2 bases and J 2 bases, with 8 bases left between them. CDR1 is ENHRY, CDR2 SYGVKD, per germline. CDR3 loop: CAISEAGYTDTQYF. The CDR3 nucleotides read TGTGCCATCAGTGAGGCAGGATACACAGATACGCAGTATTTT.

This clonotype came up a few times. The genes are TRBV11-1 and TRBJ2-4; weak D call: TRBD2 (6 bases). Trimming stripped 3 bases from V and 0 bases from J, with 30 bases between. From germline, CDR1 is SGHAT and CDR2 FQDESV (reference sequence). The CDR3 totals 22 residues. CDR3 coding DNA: TGTGCCAGCAGCTTTGGACCCCTTTTTCCGGGACTCTTCCCTCTAGCCAAAAACATTCAGTACTTC. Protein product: CASSFGPLFPGLFPLAKNIQYF. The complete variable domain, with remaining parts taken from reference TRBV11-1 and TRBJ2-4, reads EAEVAQSPRYKITEKSQAVAFWCDPISGHATLYWYRQILGQGPELLVQFQDESVVDDSQLPKDRFSAERLKGVDSTLKIQPAELGDSAMYLCASSFGPLFPGLFPLAKNIQYFGAGTRLSVL.

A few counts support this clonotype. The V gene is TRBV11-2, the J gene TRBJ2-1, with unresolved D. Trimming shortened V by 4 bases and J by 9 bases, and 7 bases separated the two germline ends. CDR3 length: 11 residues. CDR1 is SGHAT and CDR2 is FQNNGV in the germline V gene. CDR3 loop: CASSSQVEQFF. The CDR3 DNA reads TGTGCCAGCAGCTCCCAGGTTGAGCAGTTCTTC.

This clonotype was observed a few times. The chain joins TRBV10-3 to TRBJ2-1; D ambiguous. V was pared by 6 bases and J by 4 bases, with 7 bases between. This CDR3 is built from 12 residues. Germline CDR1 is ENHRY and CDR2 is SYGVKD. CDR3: CAIRGAYNEQFF. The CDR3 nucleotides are TGTGCCATCAGGGGCGCGTACAATGAGCAGTTCTTC.

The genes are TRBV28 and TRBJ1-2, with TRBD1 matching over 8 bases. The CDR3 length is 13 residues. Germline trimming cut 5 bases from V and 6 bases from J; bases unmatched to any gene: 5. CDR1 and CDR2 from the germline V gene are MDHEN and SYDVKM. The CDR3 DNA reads TGTGCCAGCAGTCGCCGGACAGGGCATGGCTACACCTTC. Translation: CASSRRTGHGYTF.